These 13 T cell receptor beta chains share one sample of origin, sequenced in a study of cytomegalovirus exposure and HLA in healthy donors. Produced via immunoSEQ multiplex PCR; TCRdb's table is partial and in-frame only. The repertoire holds around 240,000 clones, nearly 90% seen once, with under 0.45% in the top ten. Sequenced material: PBMCs. These TCRs come from a woman under 30 in good health and CMV-seronegative.

The chain has TRBV2 and TRBJ1-5, with D unclear. This CDR3 comprises 14 residues. Deletions cut 1 base from V and 6 bases from J, with 10 bases between. Germline CDR1 is SNHLY and CDR2 is FYNNEI. The CDR3 region is CASSEGRVGQPQHF. DNA for the CDR3: TGTGCCAGCAGTGAAGGGAGGGTAGGTCAGCCCCAGCATTTT.

This clone was recorded a few times. This rearrangement joins TRBV4-1 to TRBJ2-7, with a tentative D call TRBD2 (6 bases). This CDR3 has 13 residues. V dropped 0 bases and J dropped 6 bases, with 9 bases sitting between them. In germline, CDR1 is MGHRA, CDR2 YSYEKL. CDR3 protein: CASSQEASVEQYF. The CDR3 DNA is TGCGCCAGCAGCCAAGAAGCTAGCGTCGAGCAGTACTTC.

This sequence joins TRBV7-9 and TRBJ2-7; 11 bases agree with TRBD1. Per the germline V gene, CDR1 is SEHNR and CDR2 is FQNEAQ (reference sequence). V was pared by 4 bases and J by 3 bases, with 2 bases of the junction left unmatched. There are 14 residues in the CDR3. The CDR3 is CASSSDRGHYEQYF. CDR3 in DNA: TGTGCCAGCAGCTCGGACAGGGGGCACTACGAGCAGTACTTC.

The chain couples TRBV7-3 to TRBJ2-1, with 9 bases lining up with TRBD1. V gave up 0 bases and J gave up 0 bases; unmatched junction bases: 12. Germline loops: CDR1 SGHTA, CDR2 FQGTGA. The CDR3 sequence is 20 residues long. The CDR3 spells CASSLTPGQGFIPSYNEQFF. Written as DNA, the CDR3 is TGTGCCAGCAGCTTAACGCCGGGACAGGGTTTCATTCCCTCCTACAATGAGCAGTTCTTC.

This clone appeared a single time. The chain links TRBV7-2 to TRBJ1-2, with TRBD1 matching 8 bases. CDR3 length: 14 residues. Germline V lookup: CDR1 SGHTA, CDR2 FQGNSA. V was clipped by 4 bases and J by 8 bases; unmatched bases: 9. CDR3 region: CASSSRTGTDGYTF. The CDR3 coding sequence is TGTGCCAGCAGCTCTCGGACAGGGACTGACGGCTACACCTTC. Together with reference TRBV7-2 and TRBJ1-2, the CDR3 gives the full variable domain: GAGVSQSPSNKVTEKGKDVELRCDPISGHTALYWYRQSLGQGLEFLIYFQGNSAPDKSGLPSDRFSAERTGGSVSTLTIQRTQQEDSAVYLCASSSRTGTDGYTFGSGTRLTVV.

The CDR3 here is CASSLAGTGSYNEQFF. The CDR3 nucleotides read TGTGCCAGCAGCTTGGCCGGGACAGGGTCCTACAATGAGCAGTTCTTC. The chain has TRBV5-8 and TRBJ2-1; 9 nucleotides line up with TRBD1. J gave up 1 base and V 0 bases, and 2 bases lay outside the gene matches. The CDR3 is 16 residues long. Germline lookup yields CDR1 SGHTS and CDR2 YDEGEE.

The V call is TRBV21-1, the J call TRBJ1-2; the table's D call, TRBD1, was not checked against the DNA. TRBV21-1 is classified as a pseudogene. The CDR3 is 11 amino acids. The CDR3 DNA is TGTGCCAGCAGGAGACAGGGGGGCTACACCTTC. Translating it yields CASRRQGGYTF.

The CDR3 here is CASSLVPTAYGYTF. CDR3 in DNA: TGTGCCAGCAGTTTGGTTCCGACAGCCTATGGCTACACCTTC. This chain connects TRBV27 to TRBJ1-2; TRBD1 might be the D (5 bases). The CDR3 spans 14 residues. V lost 3 bases to trimming and J lost 4 bases, with 12 bases between them. Per germline, CDR1 MNHEY and CDR2 SMNVEV (reference sequence).

The chain employs TRBV30 and TRBJ2-3; 7 nucleotides line up with TRBD2. Trimming cost V 4 bases and J 0 bases; bases outside gene matches: 4. Germline values: CDR1 GTSNPN, CDR2 SVGIG (reference sequence). The CDR3 extends over 14 amino acids. CDR3 DNA sequence: TGTGCCTGGATATTGCGGGGGAGCACAGATACGCAGTATTTT. Translated: CAWILRGSTDTQYF.

The rearrangement joins TRBV27 to TRBJ1-6; the D gene is possibly TRBD1 (5 bases). In germline, CDR1 is MNHEY, CDR2 SMNVEV (reference sequence). This CDR3 is built from 15 residues. Between the trimmed V and J ends, which lost 3 bases and 6 bases, there was a span of 12 bases. CDR3 loop: CASSFSETVNSPLHF. DNA for the CDR3: TGTGCCAGCAGTTTTTCCGAGACAGTTAATTCACCCCTCCACTTT.

The J gene is TRBJ2-2, the V gene TRBV29-1; TRBD1 agrees at 7 bases. After removal of 6 bases from V and 2 bases from J, the junction contained 6 bases not matched to a gene. The CDR3 runs to 14 residues. CDR1 is SQVTM, CDR2 ANQGSEA, per germline. As DNA, the CDR3 is TGCAGCGTCTCCGGGACAGAAAACACCGGGGAGCTGTTTTTT. This codes for CSVSGTENTGELFF.

The chain has TRBV9 and TRBJ2-1; 8 nucleotides agree with TRBD1. The CDR3 sequence is 16 residues long. Germline values: CDR1 SGDLS, CDR2 YYNGEE. J was trimmed by 0 bases and V by 4 bases; bases with no gene match: 6. The CDR3 coding sequence is TGTGCCAGCAGCCCCCGACAGGGGAGCTCCTACAATGAGCAGTTCTTC. This sequence encodes CASSPRQGSSYNEQFF.

The chain combines TRBV10-1 with TRBJ2-3, with 15 bases aligning to TRBD2. The CDR3 is 16 amino acids. Trimming removed 5 bases from V and 4 bases from J; junction bases left unmatched: 4. CDR1 and CDR2 from the germline V gene are WNHNN and SYGVQD (reference sequence). CDR3 sequence: CASSRTSGGAADTQYF. The CDR3 coding sequence is TGCGCCAGCAGTCGGACTAGCGGGGGGGCCGCAGATACGCAGTATTTT.